The clone carrying this T cell receptor beta chain has more than one count but fewer than ten. The entry originates in a study of T cell repertoires in cytomegalovirus infection. On the study more broadly: Public TCR beta signatures indicated both CMV infection and matching HLA type.

Via MiXCR, TCRdb re-called the reads, giving one row per CDR3 protein. The sample lists about 490,000 distinct CDR3 sequences, 26% occurring once. J lost 8 bases, V lost 7 bases, and 11 bases had no gene match. Germline CDR1 is MNHEY and CDR2 is SVGEGT. The CDR3 covers 14 residues. The chain uses TRBV6-2 or TRBV6-3 and TRBJ2-1; TRBD2 aligns across 7 bases. The sequence was obtained from a human donor in good health (CMV status not recorded). Some clones in this sample may be carry-over from other donors' samples. The sample consisted of PBMCs. This CDR3 is CASTLAGVGYEQFF. The CDR3 bases are TGTGCCAGCACGTTGGCGGGGGTCGGCTATGAGCAGTTCTTC.